This T cell receptor beta chain was sequenced during a study of T cell responses to AZD1222 COVID-19 vaccine. As for this clone: Its antigen is as yet unknown. An end of the junction differs from the germline gene, which may be a read error.

The germline V gene encodes CDR1 SGDLS and CDR2 YYNGEE. The CDR3 has 14 amino acids. Study results and limitations: AZD1222 recipients seropositive at baseline numbered only six or seven. Clonal diversity may have been underestimated in mostly white British donors.

Generated by immunoSEQ multiplex PCR, the TCRdb table keeps only in-frame clones and is missing some. The sample has over 95,000 clones, around 89% seen once. This TCR was recovered from an adult in good health. J is TRBJ2-5 and V is TRBV9, with 7 bases identical to TRBD1. The specimen comprised peripheral blood, sampled on day 0 of AZD1222 vaccination. In nucleotides, the CDR3 is TGTGCCAGCAGCGGAGCCGGACAGGTTCAGGTCCAAGACTTC. This gives the protein CASSGAGQVQVQDF.